These 15 T cell receptor beta chains were sequenced from one sample in a study of blood T cells in healthy people across ages. Alongside a J-beta primer mix, a sample-barcoded 5' primer served in a second PCR lasting roughly 7 to 11 cycles. TCRdb itself ran the 5' RACE reads through MiXCR, one entry per CDR3 protein. The sample lists more than 650,000 distinct CDR3 sequences, roughly 20% seen once, with 22% in the top ten. The sample consisted of blood. These receptors were collected from a man between 65 and 80 years old in good health.

This clonotype was detected only a few times. The chain carries TRBV29-1 and TRBJ1-3; D not resolved. This CDR3 comprises 13 residues. Trimming removed 7 bases from V and 0 bases from J, with 10 bases in between. CDR1 SQVTM and CDR2 ANQGSEA come from the germline V gene. The CDR3 loop reads CSAVSGSGNTIYF. CDR3 nucleotide sequence: TGCAGCGCCGTGTCCGGCTCTGGAAACACCATATATTTT.

A few counts support this clonotype. This rearrangement joins TRBV11-1 to TRBJ1-2; a possible D gene is TRBD1 (5 bases). The CDR3 contains 15 residues. V lost 5 bases to trimming and J lost 2 bases, with 15 bases between them. The V gene's germline CDR1 is SGHAT and CDR2 FQDESV (reference sequence). The CDR3 protein is CASSRSGRENYGYTF. The CDR3 nucleotides are TGTGCCAGCAGCCGTTCGGGCAGGGAAAACTATGGCTACACCTTC.

CDR3 nucleotide sequence: TGTGCCAGCAGCTTAGATCCGGGCCGGGAGCTGTTTTTT. This encodes CASSLDPGRELFF. The V and J genes are TRBV7-2 and TRBJ2-2, with D uncertain. V lost 1 base and J 9 bases, leaving 9 bases between the germline ends. Germline V gene data show CDR1 as SGHTA and CDR2 as FQGNSA. The CDR3 spans 13 residues.

V is TRBV20-1 and J is TRBJ2-4; 8 bases match TRBD1. V lost 1 base to trimming and J lost 10 bases; unmatched junction nucleotides: 9. Germline V gene data show CDR1 as DFQATT and CDR2 as SNEGSKA (reference sequence). CDR3 size: 14 residues. CDR3 loop: CSARAPRQGAIQYF. The CDR3 DNA follows: TGCAGTGCTAGAGCCCCCCGGCAGGGGGCTATTCAGTACTTC.

On this clonotype: At one of its ends the junction is not consistent with the germline gene, which may arise from a read error. The CDR3 protein is CSARDRSSGGVVGEPFF. Written as DNA, the CDR3 is TGCAGTGCTAGAGATCGGAGTAGCGGGGGTGTTGTCGGGGAGCCGTTTTTT. The J gene is TRBJ2-2, the V gene TRBV20-1; 9 bases align to TRBD2. CDR3 size: 17 residues. CDR1 and CDR2 (germline): DFQATT, SNEGSKA (reference sequence).

The chain has TRBV12-3 or TRBV12-4 and TRBJ2-1, with TRBD2 identical over 9 bases. The CDR3 runs to 15 residues. V gave up 5 bases and J gave up 0 bases; unmatched junction bases: 2. CDR3 protein: CASSSGGNSYNEQFF. In DNA form, the CDR3 reads TGTGCCAGCAGTAGCGGGGGGAACTCCTACAATGAGCAGTTCTTC.

This clonotype was counted at least ten times. V and J are TRBV5-1 and TRBJ2-5, with TRBD2 identical over 7 bases. Looked up from germline, CDR1 is SGHRS and CDR2 is YFSETQ. The J segment lost 1 base and the V segment lost 4 bases, leaving 1 base of the junction unmatched. This CDR3 has 13 residues. CDR3 nucleotides: TGCGCCAGCAGCGGACTAGGCCAAGAGACCCAGTACTTC. This translates into CASSGLGQETQYF.

In this sample, this clonotype turned up a few times. The V and J genes are TRBV7-4 and TRBJ2-5; 7 nucleotides match TRBD1. The CDR3 covers 13 residues. With 10 bases clipped from V and 5 bases from J, the junction kept 10 bases outside the gene matches. Germline V lookup: CDR1 SGHVT, CDR2 SQSDAQ. The CDR3 spells CATTGMCVETQYF. The CDR3 coding sequence is TGTGCCACGACAGGGATGTGCGTGGAGACCCAGTACTTC.

The rearrangement joins TRBV15 to TRBJ2-2; no clear D. The CDR3 has 14 residues. Germline assignment: CDR1 LNHNV and CDR2 YYDKDF (reference sequence). Trimming removed 0 bases from V and 5 bases from J, with 7 bases in between. The CDR3 DNA is TGTGCCACCAGCAGAGATAGGATTACCGGGGAGCTGTTTTTT. Its protein is CATSRDRITGELFF. The full variable domain, in which reference TRBV15 and TRBJ2-2 provide the parts outside the CDR3, is DAMVIQNPRYQVTQFGKPVTLSCSQTLNHNVMYWYQQKSSQAPKLLFHYYDKDFNNEADTPDNFQSRRPNTSFCFLDIRSPGLGDTAMYLCATSRDRITGELFFGEGSRLTVL.

The chain carries TRBV7-9 and TRBJ1-4; 9 nucleotides agree with TRBD1. The CDR3 has 15 amino acids. Germline trimming cut 4 bases from V and 7 bases from J; bases unmatched to any gene: 7. The germline V gene encodes CDR1 SEHNR and CDR2 FQNEAQ (reference sequence). CDR3 region: CASSSHRGRVEKLFF. The CDR3 bases are TGTGCCAGCAGCTCTCACAGGGGGCGTGTTGAAAAACTGTTTTTT.

This chain uses TRBV16 with TRBJ1-1, with 9 bases fitting TRBD1. Germline CDR1 KGHSY, CDR2 FQNENV. V dropped 4 bases and J dropped 5; count of bases not matched to a gene: 11. This CDR3 is 16 amino acids long. The CDR3 DNA is TGTGCCAGCAGCCCGCTACAGGGGGCGCGAGGAACTGAAGCTTTCTTT. Protein: CASSPLQGARGTEAFF.

This clonotype was found a few times. V usage is TRBV29-1 and J usage is TRBJ2-3; D is possibly TRBD1 (6 bases). The CDR3 sequence is 13 residues long. V lost 7 bases to trimming and J lost 0 bases, with 11 bases between them. Looked up from germline, CDR1 is SQVTM and CDR2 is ANQGSEA. The CDR3 nucleotides read TGCAGCGGGAAGACAGGTAGCACAGATACGCAGTATTTT. It codes for CSGKTGSTDTQYF.

This clonotype has only a few counts. The chain is built from TRBV12-3 or TRBV12-4 and TRBJ1-6, with 7 bases matching TRBD1. This CDR3 comprises 15 residues. The trim removed 4 bases at V and 5 bases at J, leaving 5 bases unmatched. CDR3: CASSSTGTDNSPLHF. In nucleotides, the CDR3 is TGTGCCAGCAGTTCAACCGGGACAGATAATTCACCCCTCCACTTT.

This clonotype showed up just a few times. The chain has TRBV24-1 and TRBJ2-3; D is perhaps TRBD1 (5 bases). The CDR3 is made up of 15 amino acids. The V end lost 4 bases, the J end lost 1 base, and 11 bases lay between the germline ends. Germline CDR1 KGHDR, CDR2 SFDVKD. The CDR3 bases are TGTGCCACCAGTGACCCGACAGAGCGCACAGATACGCAGTATTTT. It encodes CATSDPTERTDTQYF.

This clonotype was detected a few times. The chain couples TRBV28 to TRBJ2-1; D is uncertain. The closer fit of TRBJ2-7 to the DNA end suggests the J call may be wrong. CDR3 length: 16 residues. CDR1 is MDHEN, CDR2 SYDVKM, per germline. The CDR3 DNA is TGTGCCAGCAGTTTAGCAGACCCGGTGGAACCTTACGAGCAGTACTTC. This gives the protein CASSLADPVEPYEQYF.